This TCR beta chain appears in the sequencing data of a study of identical twins. CDR1 LGHNA and CDR2 YSLEER come from the germline V gene. The germline V and J ends were trimmed by 1 base and 4 bases, with 17 bases remaining between them. The length of the CDR3 is 17 residues. cDNA carried unique molecular identifiers, and a universal primer site was added by template switching. TCRdb ran MiXCR on the 5' RACE reads and lists one entry per CDR3 protein. The data show some 590,000 distinct CDR3 sequences, 9.5% to 10% seen once. Broader study findings: Monozygotic twin pairs showed more out-of-frame TCR alpha sharing than models estimated. Out-of-frame alpha sequences common to twins exhibited an excess of low generation probability.

This clonotype turned up a few times. Its specificity is not known. Healthy Caucasians alone served as donors. These data are also associated with another study on yellow fever vaccine responses in identical twins.

The sequence was collected from a woman aged 18-29 years in good health. The specimen sequenced was PBMCs. The chain employs TRBV4-3 and TRBJ2-1, with D perhaps matching TRBD2 (6 bases). The CDR3 loop is CASSQGVWRDAYNEQFF. The CDR3 DNA sequence: TGCGCCAGCAGCCAAGGGGTCTGGCGGGACGCGTACAATGAGCAGTTCTTC.